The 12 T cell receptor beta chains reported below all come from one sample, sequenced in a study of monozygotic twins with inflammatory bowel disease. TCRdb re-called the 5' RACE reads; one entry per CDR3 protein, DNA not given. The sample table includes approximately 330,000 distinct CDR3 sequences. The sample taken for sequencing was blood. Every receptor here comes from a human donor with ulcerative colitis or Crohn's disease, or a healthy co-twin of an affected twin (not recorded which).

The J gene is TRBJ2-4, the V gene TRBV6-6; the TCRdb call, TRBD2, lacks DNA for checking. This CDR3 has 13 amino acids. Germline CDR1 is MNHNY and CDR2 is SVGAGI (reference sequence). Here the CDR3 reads CASTEGPGNIQYF.

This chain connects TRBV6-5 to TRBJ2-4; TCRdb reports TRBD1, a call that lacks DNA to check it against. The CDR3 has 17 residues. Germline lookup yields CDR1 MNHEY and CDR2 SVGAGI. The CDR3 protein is CASSSRTGGLAKNIQYF.

The CDR3 spells CSARKTASQPQHF. This chain connects TRBV20-1 to TRBJ1-5. Germline assignment: CDR1 DFQATT and CDR2 SNEGSKA (reference sequence). CDR3 length: 13 residues.

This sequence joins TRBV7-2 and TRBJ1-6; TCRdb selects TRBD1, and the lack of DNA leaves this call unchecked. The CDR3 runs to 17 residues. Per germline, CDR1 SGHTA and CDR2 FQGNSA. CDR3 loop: CASSPEQRTGYNSPLHF. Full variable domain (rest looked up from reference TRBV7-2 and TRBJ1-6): GAGVSQSPSNKVTEKGKDVELRCDPISGHTALYWYRQSLGQGLEFLIYFQGNSAPDKSGLPSDRFSAERTGGSVSTLTIQRTQQEDSAVYLCASSPEQRTGYNSPLHFGNGTRLTVT.

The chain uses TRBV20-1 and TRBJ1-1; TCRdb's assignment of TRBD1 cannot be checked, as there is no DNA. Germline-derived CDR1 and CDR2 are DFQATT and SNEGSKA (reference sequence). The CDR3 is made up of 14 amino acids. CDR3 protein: CSARYAGANTEAFF.

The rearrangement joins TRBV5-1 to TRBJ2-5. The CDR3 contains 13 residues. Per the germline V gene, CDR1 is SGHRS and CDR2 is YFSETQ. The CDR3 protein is CASSVGAQETQYF.

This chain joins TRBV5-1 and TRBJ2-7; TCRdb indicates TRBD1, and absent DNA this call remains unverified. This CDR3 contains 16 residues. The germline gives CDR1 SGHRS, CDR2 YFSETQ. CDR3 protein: CASSLDGQMGIREQYF.

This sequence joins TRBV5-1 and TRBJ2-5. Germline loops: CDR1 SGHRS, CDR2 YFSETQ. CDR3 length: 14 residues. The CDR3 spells CASSLGAAQETQYF.

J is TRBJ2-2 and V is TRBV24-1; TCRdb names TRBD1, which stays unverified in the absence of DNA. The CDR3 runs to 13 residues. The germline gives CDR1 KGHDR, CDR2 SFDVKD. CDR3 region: CATRSRGTGELFF.

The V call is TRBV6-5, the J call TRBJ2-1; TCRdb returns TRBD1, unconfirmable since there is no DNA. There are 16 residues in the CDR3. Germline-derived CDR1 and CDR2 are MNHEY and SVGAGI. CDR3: CASSPTGGSGYNEQFF.

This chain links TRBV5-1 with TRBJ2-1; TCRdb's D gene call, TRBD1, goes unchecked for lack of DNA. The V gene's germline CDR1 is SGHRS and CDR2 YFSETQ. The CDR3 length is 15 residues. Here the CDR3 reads CASSLDGGGLSEQFF.

CDR3 sequence reads: CASSQGINTEAFF. The genes are TRBV27 and TRBJ1-1; absent DNA, TCRdb's TRBD1 call cannot be checked. In germline, CDR1 is MNHEY, CDR2 SMNVEV (reference sequence). CDR3 length equals 13 residues.